This T cell receptor beta chain came from a study of CD8 T cells in ankylosing spondylitis. Libraries of TCR beta came from quantitative 5'-RACE with molecular barcodes. TCRdb redid the calling of the 5' RACE reads with MiXCR, one entry per CDR3 protein. The sample lists about 340,000 distinct CDR3 sequences, about 15% occurring once. This CDR3 contains 13 residues. Germline-derived CDR1 and CDR2 are ENHRY and SYGVKD. Unmatched junction bases numbered 4, after V lost 7 bases and J lost 2 bases. This clonotype was observed a handful of times. Its antigen is still unknown. Overall study results and limits: It was reported that disease-linked clones were significantly enriched in matched ankylosing spondylitis synovial fluid.

Sequencing was done on a sample of blood, either unsorted or a sorted T cell fraction (not recorded which). This clonotype originated in a male donor with ankylosing spondylitis or in good health (not recorded which). This chain links TRBV10-3 with TRBJ1-1; 7 positions match TRBD1. CDR3 sequence: CAITGTANTEAFF. The CDR3 DNA sequence: TGTGCCATCACCGGGACAGCTAACACTGAAGCTTTCTTT.